The clone carrying this T cell receptor (beta chain) was picked up one time. This specimen belongs to a study of type 1 and type 2 diabetes patients. Genomic DNA was the PCR template. The TCR beta CDR3 region was amplified using 30 forward and 13 reverse primers. TCRdb processed the multiplex PCR reads anew with MiXCR; each CDR3 protein has one entry. The data show 270,000 or so distinct CDR3 sequences, roughly 44% seen once. V shed 2 bases, J shed 5 bases, and the junction held 5 bases outside the gene matches. Germline assignment: CDR1 MGHDK and CDR2 SYGVNS. The CDR3 extends over 15 amino acids. No donor had another autoimmune disease or recent infection within four weeks.

Sequencing was performed on peripheral blood mononuclear cells (PBMCs). This chain connects TRBV25-1 to TRBJ2-5, with 10 bases that match TRBD2. The TCR sequence derives from a man between 18 and 29 years old with type 2 diabetes. The chain's CDR3 is CASSELAGVAETQYF. The CDR3 DNA reads TGTGCCAGCAGTGAACTAGCGGGAGTTGCGGAGACCCAGTACTTC.